This T cell receptor (beta chain) was obtained from a study of T-cell memory formation after mild COVID-19. As for this clonotype: Antigen: not known.

Study findings and constraints: CD4/CD8 balance held among clones contracting day 15 to 85, and later expanders leaned CD4+. Among CD4+ contracting clones, most were CM and EM, and CD8+ ones EMRA.

TCR alpha and TCR beta cDNA libraries with sample barcodes and UMIs came from 5'RACE using constant-segment primers. Via MiXCR, TCRdb re-called the 5' RACE reads, giving one row per CDR3 protein. Here the sample spans 450,000 to 700,000 distinct CDR3 sequences, 18% being singletons. The clonotype comes from an adult woman who had mild COVID-19 (a few samples of this study predate the infection). Cell type and time point are not known. The sample consisted of PBMCs or a T cell subset sorted from them (not recorded which).

CDR3 bases: TGCAGTGCTAGAGATTGGGGCGGGGCCTCTAGCAATCAGCCCCAGCATTTT. It yields the protein CSARDWGGASSNQPQHF. The chain joins TRBV20-1 to TRBJ1-5; a possible D gene is TRBD1 (5 bases). V was trimmed by 0 bases and J by 0 bases, leaving 15 bases between them. Germline-derived CDR1 and CDR2 are DFQATT and SNEGSKA (reference sequence). The CDR3 totals 17 residues.